This is a list of T cell receptor beta chains from one sample in a study of control samples from healthy donors and cancer patients. Data came from immunoSEQ multiplex PCR; TCRdb stores just in-frame clones and leaves some out. The data show 100,000 to 150,000 clones, approximately 92% seen once. The sample taken for sequencing was PBMCs. These receptors were collected from an elderly man with head and neck cancer. Both conserved end residues are part of each CDR3. Only part of the rows carry a size: once, few, many, or a class if the clone is expanded.

abundance,v_gene,j_gene,CDR3aa
NA,TRBV7-9,TRBJ1-5,CASSLDGISNQPQHF
NA,TRBV6-5,TRBJ1-2,CAARRGANYGYTF
NA,TRBV7-2,TRBJ1-1,CASSLGGIVTEAFF
NA,TRBV7-2,TRBJ1-1,CASSFSSANTEAFF
NA,TRBV15,TRBJ1-5,CATSRGGQGAINQPQHF
NA,TRBV3-1/TRBV3-2,TRBJ1-1,CASSQGRNILRGTEAFF
NA,TRBV19,TRBJ1-5,CASRNPGQPQHF
NA,TRBV5-4,TRBJ2-2,CASSYGNAGELFF
NA,TRBV19,TRBJ2-2,CASTTGGPSTGELFF
NA,TRBV30,TRBJ2-2,CAWSVRDTGELFF
NA,TRBV28,TRBJ1-1,CASMTGNTEAFF
NA,TRBV12-3/TRBV12-4,TRBJ1-2,CASSFTEAEGYTF
NA,TRBV5-1,TRBJ2-1,CASSALAHNEQFF
NA,TRBV29-1,TRBJ2-4,CSVEGSKNIQYF
NA,TRBV2,TRBJ1-1,CASSADRTWGFF
once,TRBV9,TRBJ2-1,CASSVRPGDEIYNEQFF
NA,TRBV20-1,TRBJ2-7,CSVKRDYEQYF
NA,TRBV9,TRBJ2-6,CASSVLRDSGANVLTF
NA,TRBV15,TRBJ2-3,CATSRDLRAGISTDTQYF
NA,TRBV5-1,TRBJ2-7,CASSGGEQLISSYEQYF
NA,TRBV4-1,TRBJ2-1,CASSHLRVDEQFF
NA,TRBV7-2,TRBJ1-2,CAIIPGVYGYTF
NA,TRBV6-5,TRBJ1-6,CASTVQGTESPLHF
NA,TRBV15,TRBJ2-3,CATSREGLYTDTQYF
once,TRBV27,TRBJ1-1,CASSLYAGSSAEAFF
NA,TRBV24-1,TRBJ2-1,CATSDSDYDNEQFF
NA,TRBV27,TRBJ1-5,CASSLVRGTNQPQHF
NA,TRBV6-6,TRBJ1-5,CASSPQGARSYSNQPQHF
NA,TRBV7-2,TRBJ1-5,CASSDRPLGQPQHF
NA,TRBV4-3,TRBJ1-4,CASSQNRGIEKLFF
NA,TRBV5-6,TRBJ2-7,CASSRTSGGANYEQYF
NA,TRBV7-2,TRBJ2-5,CASSLGGAVKTQYF
NA,TRBV6-5,TRBJ1-3,CASSYLGEGNTIYF
NA,TRBV6-2/TRBV6-3,TRBJ1-2,CASSRDRGSYYDYTF
NA,TRBV29-1,TRBJ1-1,CSVGRAQGWGTEAFF
NA,TRBV6-5,TRBJ2-3,CASSSITDTQYF
NA,TRBV4-3,TRBJ2-2,CASSQGHGPTGELFF
once,TRBV6-1,TRBJ2-7,CASSEYGYVSYEQYF
NA,TRBV7-9,TRBJ2-5,CASSLNRQIQETQYF
NA,TRBV3-1/TRBV3-2,TRBJ1-2,CASSQVPENNYGYTF
NA,TRBV25-1,TRBJ2-2,CASSPRDRAFTGELFF
NA,TRBV7-2,TRBJ1-5,CASSIQGNQPQHF
NA,TRBV7-8,TRBJ2-5,CASSLDTTGGETQYF
NA,TRBV11-2,TRBJ2-5,CASSLEETQYF
NA,TRBV6-5,TRBJ2-7,CASSTNRVSYEQYF
NA,TRBV5-1,TRBJ2-5,CASRTLAGGMETQYF
NA,TRBV5-8,TRBJ2-7,CASSSAGTPPNEQYF
NA,TRBV12-3/TRBV12-4,TRBJ1-1,CASSHQGRAFF
NA,TRBV2,TRBJ1-2,CASRRETVFYGYTF
NA,TRBV9,TRBJ1-1,CASSVVKAANTEAFF
once,TRBV5-4,TRBJ1-1,CASSGRVTGGTGTEAFF
NA,TRBV4-1,TRBJ1-2,CASSQDRQGAIGYTF
NA,TRBV19,TRBJ2-7,CASSIDRVGEQYF
few,TRBV5-1,TRBJ1-2,CASSLTGGYDGYTF
NA,TRBV4-3,TRBJ2-7,CASSQGRGGTYEQYF